The next 19 T cell receptor beta chains were all read from a single sample in a study of shared clonotypes between healthy human individuals. The method was immunoSEQ multiplex PCR; TCRdb's version includes in-frame clones alone and lacks a portion of them. Of over a million clones in the sample, under 80% were seen once. The material sequenced was memory CD4+ T cells sorted from blood. The subset: CD45RA-negative fraction. The receptor source for this set is a man aged 18 to 35 in good health.

This clone appeared a single time. The J gene is TRBJ2-7, the V gene TRBV5-1; no clear D. Germline assignment: CDR1 SGHRS and CDR2 YFSETQ. Trimming pared 3 bases from V and 3 bases from J, leaving 7 bases between. The CDR3 length is 12 residues. CDR3 sequence: CASSSSLYEQYF. The CDR3 nucleotides read TGCGCCAGCAGCTCCTCCCTCTACGAGCAGTACTTC.

The J gene is TRBJ2-2, the V gene TRBV10-3; no clear D gene. Germline V CDR1 and CDR2: ENHRY, SYGVKD. The V end was cut by 6 bases, the J end by 1 base, with 9 bases between. The CDR3 extends over 14 amino acids. The CDR3 DNA follows: TGTGCCATCAGCAGCACGGGGAACACCGGGGAGCTGTTTTTT. Protein sequence: CAISSTGNTGELFF.

The CDR3: CASSATPTGATQYF. The CDR3 DNA reads as TGTGCCAGCAGCGCGACCCCTACCGGGGCGACCCAGTACTTC. The rearrangement uses TRBV11-2 and TRBJ2-5; D may correspond to TRBD1 or TRBD2 (5 bases each). The ends were cut back, 5 bases at V and 7 bases at J, with 17 bases in the middle. This CDR3 has 14 residues. Germline CDR1 is SGHAT and CDR2 is FQNNGV.

The rearrangement links TRBV10-3 to TRBJ1-2; D gene unclear. V dropped 0 bases and J dropped 8 bases, with 16 bases sitting between them. From germline, CDR1 is ENHRY and CDR2 SYGVKD. CDR3 length: 15 amino acids. DNA of the CDR3: TGTGCCATCAGTGAGTCCGAGGAAACGGGCCGCGGCTACACCTTC. Translated, it gives CAISESEETGRGYTF.

This chain uses TRBV2 with TRBJ2-2, with 11 bases aligning to TRBD2. V shed 7 bases, J shed 4 bases, and the junction held 5 bases outside the gene matches. Germline-derived CDR1 and CDR2 are SNHLY and FYNNEI. The CDR3 runs to 15 residues. CDR3 region: CASNNLAGGTGELFF. CDR3 DNA sequence: TGTGCCAGCAATAATCTAGCGGGAGGCACCGGGGAGCTGTTTTTT.

The chain employs TRBV2 and TRBJ2-2; possibly TRBD2 for D (6 bases). V lost 4 bases, J lost 1 base, and 7 bases lay in between. This CDR3 is 14 amino acids long. The germline V gene encodes CDR1 SNHLY and CDR2 FYNNEI. The CDR3 bases are TGTGCCAGCAGTGGGGGAGGGAACACCGGGGAGCTGTTTTTT. This gives the protein CASSGGGNTGELFF.

The chain couples TRBV9 to TRBJ2-5; 9 bases are a match to TRBD2. The germline V gene encodes CDR1 SGDLS and CDR2 YYNGEE. The ends lost 4 bases at V and 5 bases at J; junction bases unmatched: 15. CDR3 size: 17 residues. This CDR3 is CASSPSSRLAGSETQYF. In DNA form, the CDR3 reads TGTGCCAGCAGCCCGAGCTCAAGGCTAGCGGGAAGCGAGACCCAGTACTTC.

The J gene is TRBJ2-5, the V gene TRBV11-2; the D gene could be TRBD1 or TRBD2 (5 bases each). The V end was cut by 5 bases, the J end by 5 bases, with 18 bases between. The germline V gene has CDR1 SGHAT and CDR2 FQNNGV. The CDR3 consists of 15 residues. CDR3 nucleotides: TGTGCCAGCAGCCCTGACGGGACCAAGTCGGAGACCCAGTACTTC. As protein: CASSPDGTKSETQYF.

This clone appeared a few times. One junction end does not reproduce the germline sequence, and a read error may be involved. The chain couples TRBV7-7 to TRBJ2-5; a weak D match, TRBD1 (6 bases). Germline V gene data show CDR1 as SSHAT and CDR2 as FNYEAQ (reference sequence). This CDR3 is built from 14 residues. The chain's CDR3 is CASSPEGDRETQYF. Here the CDR3 DNA reads TGTGCTAGCAGCCCAGAGGGGGATCGGGAGACCCAGTACTTC.

A remark on this clone: A much larger clone is a single base away; this may be a read error. The genes are TRBV2 and TRBJ2-3; the D is unclear. The CDR3 is made up of 12 amino acids. Trimming shortened V by 6 bases and J by 4 bases, and 8 bases separated the two germline ends. CDR1 SNHLY and CDR2 FYNNEI come from the germline V gene. The CDR3 DNA reads as TGTGCCAGCAGCCCTTGGGCAGATACGCAGTATTTT. Amino acids: CASSPWADTQYF.

This clone was observed a handful of times. This chain joins TRBV5-5 and TRBJ1-6; TRBD1 aligns across 7 bases. The junction had 4 bases not matched to a gene; V was cut back by 3 bases and J by 7 bases. Germline V lookup: CDR1 SGHKS, CDR2 YYEKEE (reference sequence). The CDR3 contains 14 residues. CDR3 nucleotide sequence: TGTGCCAGCAGCTCACAGGGGACCAATTCACCCCTCCACTTT. It codes for CASSSQGTNSPLHF.

This chain uses TRBV7-2 with TRBJ1-4, with D perhaps matching TRBD1 (6 bases). In germline, CDR1 is SGHTA, CDR2 FQGNSA. V lost 4 bases and J lost 8, with 8 bases in between. There are 12 residues in the CDR3. CDR3 coding DNA: TGTGCCAGCAGCTCCGACAGGGAAAAACTGTTTTTT. It encodes CASSSDREKLFF.

This rearrangement joins TRBV13 to TRBJ1-3; D is uncertain. V was clipped by 5 bases and J by 3 bases, with 17 bases between them. Germline CDR1 reads PRHDT; CDR2 reads FYEKMQ (reference sequence). The CDR3 runs to 16 residues. CDR3 DNA sequence: TGTGCCAGCAGCGCTCTTATCACCCTCCATGGAAACACCATATATTTT. Amino acid sequence: CASSALITLHGNTIYF.

The chain couples TRBV5-1 to TRBJ1-2; tentatively, D is TRBD1 (5 bases). The V end lost 0 bases, the J end lost 3 bases, and 15 bases lay between the germline ends. Germline loops: CDR1 SGHRS, CDR2 YFSETQ. This CDR3 spans 16 amino acids. CDR3 amino acids: CASSLAPQGKDYGYTF. In nucleotides, the CDR3 is TGCGCCAGCAGCTTGGCACCGCAGGGAAAGGACTATGGCTACACCTTC.

V is TRBV28 and J is TRBJ2-7, with 8 bases aligning to TRBD2. The CDR3 loop spans 17 amino acids. V dropped 4 bases and J dropped 4; count of bases not matched to a gene: 15. Germline V gene sequence: CDR1 MDHEN, CDR2 SYDVKM. The CDR3 DNA sequence: TGTGCCAGCAGTTCCTCCTCATTGGCGGGGGGATATTACGAGCAGTACTTC. Its translation: CASSSSSLAGGYYEQYF.

V gene TRBV11-3 combines with J gene TRBJ2-1; TRBD2 matches at 9 bases. The CDR3 totals 16 residues. Germline assignment: CDR1 SGHNT and CDR2 YENEEA. V lost 2 bases and J lost 0; bases outside the gene matches: 2. The CDR3: CASSLLAGSSYNEQFF. In DNA form, the CDR3 reads TGTGCCAGCAGCTTACTAGCGGGGAGCTCCTACAATGAGCAGTTCTTC.

The chain uses TRBV25-1 and TRBJ1-6; 9 bases map to TRBD1. CDR3 length: 14 residues. Unmatched junction bases numbered 8, after V lost 8 bases and J lost 9 bases. Germline lookup yields CDR1 MGHDK and CDR2 SYGVNS. CDR3 sequence: CASGGTGSFSPLHF. CDR3 DNA: TGTGCCAGCGGGGGGACAGGGAGTTTTTCACCCCTCCACTTT.

The table lists this clone with a count of one. CDR3 bases: TGTGCCAGCAGCCAAGACACTAGCGGGGCCCCCAATGAGCAGTTCTTC. It specifies CASSQDTSGAPNEQFF. The chain uses TRBV14 and TRBJ2-1, with 10 bases aligning to TRBD2. Trimming at V came to 0 bases and at J to 6 bases, leaving 5 bases not matched to a gene. Germline V gives CDR1 SGHDN, CDR2 FVKESK. The CDR3 is 16 residues long.

The V call is TRBV2, the J call TRBJ2-3; D is undetermined. Germline-derived CDR1 and CDR2 are SNHLY and FYNNEI. CDR3 length: 12 residues. V was shortened by 6 bases and J by 0 bases, with 4 bases between the two germline ends. CDR3 bases: TGTGCCAGCAGACAGAGCACAGATACGCAGTATTTT. It codes for CASRQSTDTQYF.